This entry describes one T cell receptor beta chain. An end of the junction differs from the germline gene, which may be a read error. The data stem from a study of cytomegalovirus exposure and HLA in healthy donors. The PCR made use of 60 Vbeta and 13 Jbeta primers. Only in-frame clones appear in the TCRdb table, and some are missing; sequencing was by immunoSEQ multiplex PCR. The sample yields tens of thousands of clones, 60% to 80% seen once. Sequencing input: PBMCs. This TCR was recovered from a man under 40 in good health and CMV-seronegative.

This chain's CDR3 is CASREDLDREAFF. As DNA, the CDR3 is TGTGCCAGCAGAGAAGACTTGGACAGGGAGGCTTTCTTT. The chain has TRBV6-1 and TRBJ1-1; 8 bases align to TRBD1. Germline lookup yields CDR1 MNHNS and CDR2 SASEGT. The CDR3 is made up of 13 amino acids.